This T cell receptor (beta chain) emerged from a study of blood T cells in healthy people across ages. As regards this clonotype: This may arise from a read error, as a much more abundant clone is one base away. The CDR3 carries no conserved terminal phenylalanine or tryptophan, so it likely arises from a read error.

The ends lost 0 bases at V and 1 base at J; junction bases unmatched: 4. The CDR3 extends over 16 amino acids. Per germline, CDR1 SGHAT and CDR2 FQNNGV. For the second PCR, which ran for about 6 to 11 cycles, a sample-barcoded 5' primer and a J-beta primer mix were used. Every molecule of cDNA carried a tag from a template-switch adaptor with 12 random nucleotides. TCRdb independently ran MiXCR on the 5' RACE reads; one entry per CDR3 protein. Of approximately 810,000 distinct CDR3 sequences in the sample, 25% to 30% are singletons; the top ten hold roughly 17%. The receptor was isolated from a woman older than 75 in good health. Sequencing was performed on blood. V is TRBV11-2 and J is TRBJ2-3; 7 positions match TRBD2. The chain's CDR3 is CASSLDLSGGTDTQYV. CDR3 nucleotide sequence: TGTGCCAGCAGCTTAGATCTAAGCGGGGGCACAGATACGCAGTATGTT.